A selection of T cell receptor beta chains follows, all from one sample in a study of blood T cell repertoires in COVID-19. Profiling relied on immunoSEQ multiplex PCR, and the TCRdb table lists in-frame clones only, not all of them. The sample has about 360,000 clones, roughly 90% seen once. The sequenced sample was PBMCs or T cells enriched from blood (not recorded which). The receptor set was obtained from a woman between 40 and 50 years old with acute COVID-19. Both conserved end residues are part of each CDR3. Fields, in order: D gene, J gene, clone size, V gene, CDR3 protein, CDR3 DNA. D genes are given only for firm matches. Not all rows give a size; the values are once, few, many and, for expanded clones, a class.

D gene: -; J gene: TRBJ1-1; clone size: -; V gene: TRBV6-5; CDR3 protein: CASSNSGTEAFF; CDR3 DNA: TGTGCCAGCAGTAATTCGGGCACTGAAGCTTTCTTT
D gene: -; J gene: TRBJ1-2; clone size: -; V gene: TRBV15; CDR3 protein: CATSKGTFNYGYTF; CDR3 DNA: TGTGCCACCAGCAAGGGGACATTTAACTATGGCTACACCTTC
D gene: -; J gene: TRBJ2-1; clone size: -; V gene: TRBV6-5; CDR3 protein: CASSPGTSYNEQFF; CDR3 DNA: TGTGCCAGCAGCCCAGGTACTAGTTACAATGAGCAGTTCTTC
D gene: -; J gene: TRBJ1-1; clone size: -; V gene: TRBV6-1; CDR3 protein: CASSESITEAFF; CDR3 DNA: TGTGCCAGCAGTGAGAGCATCACTGAAGCTTTCTTT
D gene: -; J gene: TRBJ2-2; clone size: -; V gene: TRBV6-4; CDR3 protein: CASTRHAFTGELFF; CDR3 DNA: TGTGCCAGTACCAGACATGCCTTCACCGGGGAGCTGTTTTTT
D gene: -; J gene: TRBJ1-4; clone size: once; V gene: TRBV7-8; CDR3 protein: CASSLKGPPGFNEKLFF; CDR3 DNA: TGTGCCAGCAGCTTAAAGGGCCCGCCGGGGTTTAATGAAAAACTGTTTTTT
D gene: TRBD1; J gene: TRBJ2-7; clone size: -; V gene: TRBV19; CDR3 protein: CASSILGQGVLEQYF; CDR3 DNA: TGTGCCAGTAGTATTCTCGGACAGGGGGTCCTCGAGCAGTACTTC
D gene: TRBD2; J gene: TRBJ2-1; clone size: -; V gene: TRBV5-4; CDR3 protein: CASSLAGEGQFF; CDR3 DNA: TGTGCCAGCAGCTTGGCGGGGGAGGGGCAGTTCTTC
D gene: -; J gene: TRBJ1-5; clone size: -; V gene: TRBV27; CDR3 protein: CASSFPKPITGPAFYSNQPQHF; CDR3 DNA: TGTGCCAGCAGTTTCCCGAAACCAATAACAGGCCCCGCCTTTTATAGCAATCAGCCCCAGCATTTT
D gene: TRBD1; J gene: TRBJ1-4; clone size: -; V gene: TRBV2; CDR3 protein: CASCLRQGCEKLFF; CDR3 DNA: TGTGCCAGCTGTTTAAGACAGGGTTGTGAAAAACTGTTTTTT
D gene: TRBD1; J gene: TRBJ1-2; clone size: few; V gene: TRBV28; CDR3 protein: CASSFLGDRGRDYGYTF; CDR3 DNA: TGTGCCAGCAGTTTCCTCGGGGACAGGGGGCGCGACTATGGCTACACCTTC
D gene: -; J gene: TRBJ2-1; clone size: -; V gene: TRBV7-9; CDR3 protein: CASRRLNEQFF; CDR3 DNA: TGTGCCAGCAGGAGGTTGAATGAGCAGTTCTTC
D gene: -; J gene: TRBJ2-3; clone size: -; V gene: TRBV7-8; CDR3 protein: CASSLVLGGTDTQYF; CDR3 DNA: TGTGCCAGCAGCTTAGTTCTCGGGGGCACAGATACGCAGTATTTT
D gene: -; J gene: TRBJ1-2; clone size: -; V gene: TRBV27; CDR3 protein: CASSPYSRSYGYTF; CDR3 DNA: TGTGCCAGCAGTCCCTATTCCCGTTCCTATGGCTACACCTTC
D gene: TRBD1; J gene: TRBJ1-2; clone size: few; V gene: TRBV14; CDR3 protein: CASSFRQGNYGYTF; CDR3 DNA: TGTGCCAGCAGCTTCCGACAGGGGAACTATGGCTACACCTTC
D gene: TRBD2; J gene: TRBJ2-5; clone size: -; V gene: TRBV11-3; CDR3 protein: CASSLETSGVETQYF; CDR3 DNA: TGTGCCAGCAGCTTAGAGACTAGCGGGGTCGAGACCCAGTACTTC
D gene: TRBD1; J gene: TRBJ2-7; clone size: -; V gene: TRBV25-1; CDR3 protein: CASSEYTGGQGNMYF; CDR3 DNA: TGTGCCAGCAGTGAATATACAGGAGGACAGGGTAATATGTACTTC
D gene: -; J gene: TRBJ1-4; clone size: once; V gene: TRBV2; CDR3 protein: CASNTGMGNEKLFF; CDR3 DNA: TGTGCCAGCAACACAGGGATGGGTAATGAAAAACTGTTTTTT
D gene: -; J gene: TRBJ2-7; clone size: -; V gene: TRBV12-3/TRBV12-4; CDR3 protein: CASSLARPGEQYF; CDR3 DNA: TGTGCCAGCAGTTTAGCGCGTCCAGGCGAGCAGTACTTC
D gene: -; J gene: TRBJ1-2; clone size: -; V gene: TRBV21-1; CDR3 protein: CASSKSVGLGSGYGYTF; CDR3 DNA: -
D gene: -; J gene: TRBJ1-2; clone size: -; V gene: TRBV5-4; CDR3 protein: CASSLERAHGYTF; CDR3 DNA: TGTGCCAGCAGCCTAGAGAGGGCTCATGGCTACACCTTC
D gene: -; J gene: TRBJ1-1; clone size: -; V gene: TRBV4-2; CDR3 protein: CASSQEQGWTEAFF; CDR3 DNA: TGTGCCAGCAGCCAAGAACAGGGTTGGACTGAAGCTTTCTTT
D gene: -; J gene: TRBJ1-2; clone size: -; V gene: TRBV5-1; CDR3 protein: CASSSPDRGYTF; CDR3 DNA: TGCGCCAGCAGCTCACCTGACAGGGGCTACACCTTC
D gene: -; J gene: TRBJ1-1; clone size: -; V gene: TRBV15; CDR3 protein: CATSSHRVVTEAFF; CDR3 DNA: TGTGCCACCAGCTCCCACAGGGTTGTCACTGAAGCTTTCTTT
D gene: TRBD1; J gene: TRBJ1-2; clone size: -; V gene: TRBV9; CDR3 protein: CASSIRDSAYGYTF; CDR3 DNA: TGTGCCAGCAGCATCAGGGACAGTGCCTATGGCTACACCTTC
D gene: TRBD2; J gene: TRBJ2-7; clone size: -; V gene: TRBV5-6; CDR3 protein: CASSYSIHLGGTKDEQYF; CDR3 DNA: TGTGCCAGCAGCTATTCAATCCATTTGGGAGGGACTAAAGACGAGCAGTACTTC
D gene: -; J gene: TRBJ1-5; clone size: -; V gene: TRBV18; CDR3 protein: CASSPVQGSNQPQHF; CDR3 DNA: TGTGCCAGCTCACCGGTACAGGGTAGCAATCAGCCCCAGCATTTT
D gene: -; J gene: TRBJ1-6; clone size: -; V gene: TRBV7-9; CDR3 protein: CASSLGGYNSPLHF; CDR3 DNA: TGTGCCAGCAGCTTAGGAGGCTATAATTCACCCCTCCACTTT
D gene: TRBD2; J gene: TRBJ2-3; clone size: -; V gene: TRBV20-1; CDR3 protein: CSASGAGGSTDTQYF; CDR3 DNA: TGCAGTGCTAGTGGAGCGGGGGGGAGCACAGATACGCAGTATTTT
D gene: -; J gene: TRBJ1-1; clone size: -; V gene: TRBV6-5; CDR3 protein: CASRGVSSLNTEAFF; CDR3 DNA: TGTGCCAGCAGGGGCGTATCCTCGCTGAACACTGAAGCTTTCTTT
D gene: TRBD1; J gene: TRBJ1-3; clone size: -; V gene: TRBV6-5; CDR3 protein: CASRRQGSGNTIYF; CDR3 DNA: TGTGCCAGCAGACGACAGGGTTCTGGAAACACCATATATTTT
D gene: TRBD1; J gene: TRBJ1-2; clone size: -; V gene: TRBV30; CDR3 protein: CASQGVPTHGYTF; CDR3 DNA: TGTGCCAGCCAGGGGGTACCCACCCATGGCTACACCTTC
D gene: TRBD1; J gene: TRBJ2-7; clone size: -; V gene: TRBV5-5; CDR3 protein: CASSLVPGGQYEQYF; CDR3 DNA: TGTGCCAGCAGCTTGGTGCCAGGGGGCCAATACGAGCAGTACTTC
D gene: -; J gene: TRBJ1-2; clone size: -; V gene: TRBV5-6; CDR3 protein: CASSPGRWGEHYGYTF; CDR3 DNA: TGTGCCAGCAGCCCGGGCAGGTGGGGCGAACACTATGGCTACACCTTC
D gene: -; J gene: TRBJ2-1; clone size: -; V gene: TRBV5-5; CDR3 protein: CASSLVVETGTFYNEQFF; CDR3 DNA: TGTGCCAGCAGCTTGGTTGTCGAGACAGGAACATTCTACAATGAGCAGTTCTTC
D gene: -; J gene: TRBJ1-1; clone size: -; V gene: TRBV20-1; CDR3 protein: CSASWMGTGTEAFF; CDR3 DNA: TGCAGTGCTAGTTGGATGGGAACGGGGACTGAAGCTTTCTTT
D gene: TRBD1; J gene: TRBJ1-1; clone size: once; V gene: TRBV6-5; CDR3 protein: CASSYGSDRATEAFF; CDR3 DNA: TGTGCCAGCAGTTACGGGTCGGACAGGGCCACTGAAGCTTTCTTT
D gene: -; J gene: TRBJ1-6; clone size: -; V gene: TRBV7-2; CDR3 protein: CASSFSSAPWEQDSPLHF; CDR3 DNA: TGTGCCAGCAGCTTTTCGAGTGCCCCATGGGAGCAGGATTCACCCCTCCACTTT
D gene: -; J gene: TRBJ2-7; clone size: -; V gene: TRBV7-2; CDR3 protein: CASSFRRTATYEQYF; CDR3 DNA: TGTGCCAGCAGCTTTAGGAGGACAGCGACCTACGAGCAGTACTTC
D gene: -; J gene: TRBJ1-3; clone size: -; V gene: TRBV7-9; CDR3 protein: CASSLAAGLNTIYF; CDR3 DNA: TGTGCCAGCAGCTTGGCGGCAGGGTTAAACACCATATATTTT
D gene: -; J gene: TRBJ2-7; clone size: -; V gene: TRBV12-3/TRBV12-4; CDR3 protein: CASRGPFSYEQYF; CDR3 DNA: TGTGCCAGCAGGGGGCCCTTCTCCTACGAGCAGTACTTC
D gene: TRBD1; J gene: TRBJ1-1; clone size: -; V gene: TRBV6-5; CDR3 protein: CASSFWDRVDTEAFF; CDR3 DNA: TGTGCCAGCAGTTTTTGGGACAGGGTTGACACTGAAGCTTTCTTT
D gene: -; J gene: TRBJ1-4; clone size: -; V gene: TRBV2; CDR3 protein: CASAGTSSGELFF; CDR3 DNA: TGTGCCAGCGCCGGGACATCCAGCGGTGAACTGTTTTTT
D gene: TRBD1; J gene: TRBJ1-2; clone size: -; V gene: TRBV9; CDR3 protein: CASRGGTYGYTF; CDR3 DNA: TGTGCCAGCAGAGGGGGCACCTATGGCTACACCTTC